In this sample, the clone carrying this T cell receptor (beta chain) turned up once. Antigen unknown. Cyclophosphamide on days +3 and +4 followed busulfan-fludarabine conditioning and a marrow graft. This record comes from a study of T cells after posttransplantation cyclophosphamide. Study observations and caveats: Tissue-infiltrating T cells from skin or gut overlapped little with blood T cells. Recipient CMV seropositivity and CMV reactivation strongly tracked TRB clonality.

Method: immunoSEQ multiplex PCR; TCRdb's copy keeps in-frame clones and lacks some. The sample holds 2,000 to 2,500 clones; almost 70% are singletons and the top ten take about a fifth. Germline CDR1 and CDR2: SGHTS and YDEGEE. The CDR3 runs 19 residues. V gave up 4 bases and J gave up 0 bases, with 23 bases separating them. This chain connects TRBV5-8 to TRBJ1-5; D not certain. This sequence was found in a male patient aged 55 to 69 who received an allogeneic stem cell transplant from a related donor and was CMV-positive. Some T cells could come from the graft donor. The sample was PBMCs, taken after allogeneic stem cell transplant with posttransplant cyclophosphamide. This CDR3 is CASSPMGGFVGYSNQPQHF. The CDR3 region has the DNA TGTGCCAGCAGCCCCATGGGAGGTTTCGTGGGGTATAGCAATCAGCCCCAGCATTTT.